Presented here are 13 T cell receptor beta chains from one specimen sequenced in a study of blood T cell repertoires in COVID-19. The assay was immunoSEQ multiplex PCR, and TCRdb's table has in-frame clones only and misses some. The sample contains approximately 160,000 clones, around three quarters of which appear only once. Sequencing was performed on peripheral blood. The source is a man between 60 and 70 years old with acute or convalescent COVID-19.

V usage is TRBV7-9 and J usage is TRBJ1-2, with TRBD1 as a possible D gene (6 bases). The CDR3 runs 17 residues. The V end was cut by 1 base, the J end by 0 bases, with 15 bases between. Per the germline V gene, CDR1 is SEHNR and CDR2 is FQNEAQ (reference sequence). The chain's CDR3 is CASSLDQGFRANYGYTF. The CDR3 nucleotides read TGTGCCAGCAGCTTAGATCAGGGGTTTAGAGCTAACTATGGCTACACCTTC.

The chain employs TRBV9 and TRBJ2-5, with 12 bases that match TRBD2. This CDR3 is 18 amino acids long. Germline CDR1 SGDLS, CDR2 YYNGEE. V was pared by 0 bases and J by 1 base, with 7 bases of the junction left unmatched. The CDR3 nucleotides are TGTGCCAGCAGCGTAGGGGGCGTGACTAGCGGGGGCCAAGAGACCCAGTACTTC. Protein product: CASSVGGVTSGGQETQYF.

The rearrangement uses TRBV13 and TRBJ1-2; possible D gene TRBD1, 6 bases. Trimming stripped 6 bases from V and 0 bases from J, with 14 bases between. CDR3 size: 15 residues. Germline CDR1 reads PRHDT; CDR2 reads FYEKMQ (reference sequence). CDR3 in DNA: TGTGCCAGCAGACCAACAGGGCTAGCTAACTATGGCTACACCTTC. Its protein product is CASRPTGLANYGYTF.

The J gene is TRBJ1-2, the V gene TRBV13; 8 bases fit TRBD1. CDR3 size: 15 residues. Germline CDR1 PRHDT, CDR2 FYEKMQ (reference sequence). Trimming at V came to 4 bases and at J to 6 bases, leaving 10 bases not matched to a gene. In DNA form, the CDR3 reads TGTGCCAGCAGCTCCCGTTCGCAGGGGGCGAATGGCTACACCTTC. Protein: CASSSRSQGANGYTF. The whole variable domain, remainder taken from reference TRBV13 and TRBJ1-2, is AAGVIQSPRHLIKEKRETATLKCYPIPRHDTVYWYQQGPGQDPQFLISFYEKMQSDKGSIPDRFSAQQFSDYHSELNMSSLELGDSALYFCASSSRSQGANGYTFGSGTRLTVV.

This chain connects TRBV7-9 to TRBJ1-1; D perhaps matches TRBD1 (6 bases). The V end was cut by 5 bases, the J end by 7 bases, with 11 bases between. The CDR3 runs to 12 residues. Germline loops: CDR1 SEHNR, CDR2 FQNEAQ (reference sequence). CDR3 amino acids: CASSPDSFEAFF. CDR3 nucleotide sequence: TGTGCCAGCAGCCCGGACAGTTTTGAAGCTTTCTTT.

The CDR3 DNA follows: TGCAGCGTTGAAAGGAGACAGAGCACCGGGGAGCTGTTTTTT. Its translation is CSVERRQSTGELFF. The V call is TRBV29-1, the J call TRBJ2-2, with D maybe TRBD1 (5 bases). Germline values: CDR1 SQVTM, CDR2 ANQGSEA. This CDR3 spans 14 amino acids. Trimming left V 2 bases short and J 4 bases short, with 11 bases between.

CDR3 loop: CASSVGLAGGDTQYF. The CDR3 nucleotides read TGTGCCAGCAGCGTGGGACTAGCGGGGGGGGATACGCAGTATTTT. The chain combines TRBV9 with TRBJ2-3; 16 bases agree with TRBD2. The CDR3 spans 15 residues. Germline trimming cut 2 bases from V and 6 bases from J; bases unmatched to any gene: 0. Germline CDR1 and CDR2: SGDLS and YYNGEE. Combining the CDR3 with reference TRBV9 and TRBJ2-3 gives the whole variable domain DSGVTQTPKHLITATGQRVTLRCSPRSGDLSVYWYQQSLDQGLQFLIQYYNGEERAKGNILERFSAQQFPDLHSELNLSSLELGDSALYFCASSVGLAGGDTQYFGPGTRLTVL.

This chain connects TRBV29-1 to TRBJ1-1; D possibly corresponds to TRBD1 (6 bases). V lost 4 bases and J lost 0, with 21 bases in between. This CDR3 region has 17 residues. Germline assignment: CDR1 SQVTM and CDR2 ANQGSEA. This CDR3 reads CSVALPEDSLMNTEAFF. The CDR3 DNA follows: TGCAGCGTTGCGTTACCGGAGGACAGTCTGATGAACACTGAAGCTTTCTTT.

The gene calls are TRBV24-1 and TRBJ2-7, with 9 bases identical to TRBD1. The V gene end was trimmed by 7 bases and the J gene end by 7 bases; junction bases not matched to a gene: 13. Looked up from germline, CDR1 is KGHDR and CDR2 is SFDVKD. This CDR3 is built from 15 residues. The CDR3 loop reads CATRSTGGSDGEQYF. For the CDR3, the DNA is TGTGCCACCAGATCTACAGGGGGCTCCGATGGGGAGCAGTACTTC.

The rearrangement joins TRBV11-2 to TRBJ1-5, with D maybe TRBD1 (6 bases). There are 13 residues in the CDR3. The germline gives CDR1 SGHAT, CDR2 FQNNGV. Trimming stripped 1 base from V and 6 bases from J, with 7 bases between. Here the CDR3 reads CASSLAQGQPQHF. The CDR3 coding sequence is TGTGCCAGCAGCTTAGCACAGGGTCAGCCCCAGCATTTT.

J is TRBJ1-2 and V is TRBV19; a weak D match, TRBD1 (6 bases). This CDR3 region has 19 residues. CDR1 is LNHDA, CDR2 SQIVND, per germline (reference sequence). The V end lost 7 bases, the J end lost 0 bases, and 27 bases lay between the germline ends. In nucleotides, the CDR3 is TGTGCCAGTACCCCGACCGCTGGACAGCTCTACTTAGCTAACTATGGCTACACCTTC. This codes for CASTPTAGQLYLANYGYTF. Variable domain in full (rest from reference TRBV19 and TRBJ1-2): DGGITQSPKYLFRKEGQNVTLSCEQNLNHDAMYWYRQDPGQGLRLIYYSQIVNDFQKGDIAEGYSVSREKKESFPLTVTSAQKNPTAFYLCASTPTAGQLYLANYGYTFGSGTRLTVV.

The chain links TRBV10-3 to TRBJ2-3; 8 bases match TRBD2. V gave up 4 bases and J gave up 3 bases; unmatched junction bases: 12. Germline loops: CDR1 ENHRY, CDR2 SYGVKD. The CDR3 totals 17 residues. The CDR3 DNA is TGTGCCATCAGTGTTGAAGTCGGGGGGGCCGGGACAGATACGCAGTATTTT. Protein product: CAISVEVGGAGTDTQYF.

The chain uses TRBV7-8 and TRBJ1-6, with 12 bases matching TRBD1. The germline gives CDR1 SGHVS, CDR2 FQNEAQ. CDR3 length equals 16 residues. V shed 4 bases, J shed 9 bases, and the junction held 7 bases outside the gene matches. CDR3 in DNA: TGTGCCAGCAGCTCCAAACGGGACAGGGGGCTTTCACCCCTCCACTTT. Protein sequence: CASSSKRDRGLSPLHF.